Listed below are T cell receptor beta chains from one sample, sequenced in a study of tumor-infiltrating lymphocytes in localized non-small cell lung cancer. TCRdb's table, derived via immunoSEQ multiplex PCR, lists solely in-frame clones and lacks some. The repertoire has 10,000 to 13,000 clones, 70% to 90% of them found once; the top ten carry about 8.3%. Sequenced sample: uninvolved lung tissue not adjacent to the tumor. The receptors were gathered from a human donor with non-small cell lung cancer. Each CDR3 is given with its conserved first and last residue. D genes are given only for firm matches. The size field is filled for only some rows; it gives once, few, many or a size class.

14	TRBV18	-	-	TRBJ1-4	CASSPGQLNEKLFF	TGTGCCAGCTCACCCGGGCAGCTAAATGAAAAACTGTTTTTT
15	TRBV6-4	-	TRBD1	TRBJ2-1	CASSDSTGGYNEQFF	TGTGCCAGCAGTGACTCCACAGGGGGCTACAATGAGCAGTTCTTC
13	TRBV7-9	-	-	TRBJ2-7	CASRPRDHYEQYF	TGTGCCAGCAGACCCCGGGACCACTACGAGCAGTACTTC
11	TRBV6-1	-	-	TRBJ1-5	CASSEDQPQHF	TGTGCCAGCAGTGAAGACCAGCCCCAGCATTTT
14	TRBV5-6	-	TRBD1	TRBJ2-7	CASSFGQGEDEQYF	TGTGCCAGCAGCTTCGGACAGGGGGAGGACGAGCAGTACTTC
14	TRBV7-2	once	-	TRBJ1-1	CASSAGNMNTEAFF	TGTGCCAGCAGCGCGGGAAACATGAACACTGAAGCTTTCTTT
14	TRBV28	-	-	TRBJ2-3	CASSFVLGTDTQYF	TGTGCCAGCAGTTTCGTTCTGGGCACAGATACGCAGTATTTT
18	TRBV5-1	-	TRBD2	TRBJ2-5	CASSRKAGTSLNQETQYF	TGCGCCAGCAGCCGAAAGGCCGGGACTAGCCTCAACCAAGAGACCCAGTACTTC
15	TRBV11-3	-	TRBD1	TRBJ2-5	CASSDGTAIQETQYF	TGTGCCAGCAGCGACGGGACAGCAATCCAAGAGACCCAGTACTTC
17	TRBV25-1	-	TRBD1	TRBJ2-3	CASSESRGTGGTDTQYF	TGTGCCAGCAGTGAATCCAGGGGGACAGGGGGCACAGATACGCAGTATTTT
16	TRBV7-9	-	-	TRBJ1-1	CASSKPGLRMNTEAFF	TGTGCCAGCAGCAAACCGGGACTCCGCATGAACACTGAAGCTTTCTTT
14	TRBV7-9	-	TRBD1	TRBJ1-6	CASSPGTANSPLHF	TGTGCCAGCAGCCCCGGGACAGCAAATTCACCCCTCCACTTT
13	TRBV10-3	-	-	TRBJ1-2	CAISRQENYGYTF	TGTGCCATCAGTAGACAGGAAAACTATGGCTACACCTTC
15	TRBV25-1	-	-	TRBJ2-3	CASAKHDDSTDTQYF	TGTGCCAGCGCCAAGCACGATGACAGCACAGATACGCAGTATTTT
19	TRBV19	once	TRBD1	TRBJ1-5	CASSSDRLQGARGNQPQHF	TGTGCCAGTAGCTCGGACCGATTACAGGGGGCGAGGGGCAATCAGCCCCAGCATTTT
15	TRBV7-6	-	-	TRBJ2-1	CASSSVSLFYNEQFF	TGTGCCAGCAGCTCGGTATCCCTCTTCTACAATGAGCAGTTCTTC
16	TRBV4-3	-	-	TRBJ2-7	CASSQDWRMSSRAQYF	TGCGCCAGCAGCCAAGATTGGCGAATGAGCTCTAGGGCGCAGTACTTC
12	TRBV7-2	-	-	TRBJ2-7	CASSLQVYEQYF	TGTGCCAGCAGCTTACAGGTCTACGAGCAGTACTTC
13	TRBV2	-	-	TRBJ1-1	CASILAENTEAFF	TGTGCCAGCATTCTGGCCGAGAACACTGAAGCTTTCTTT
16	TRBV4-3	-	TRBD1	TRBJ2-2	CASSRETGSNTGELFF	TGCGCCAGCAGCCGAGAGACAGGGTCGAACACCGGGGAGCTGTTTTTT
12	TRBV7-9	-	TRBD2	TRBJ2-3	CASGGGTDTQYF	TGTGCCAGCGGGGGGGGGACAGATACGCAGTATTTT
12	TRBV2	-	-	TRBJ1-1	CASRGLRGEAFF	TGTGCCAGCCGGGGGCTCAGAGGTGAAGCTTTCTTT
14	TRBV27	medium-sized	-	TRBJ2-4	CASSPTARRGIQYF	TGTGCCAGCAGTCCGACAGCCCGTAGGGGCATTCAGTACTTC
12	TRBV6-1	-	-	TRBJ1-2	CASSRQVYGYTF	TGTGCCAGCAGTAGACAGGTCTATGGCTACACCTTC
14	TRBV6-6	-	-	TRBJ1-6	CASSPGSTNSPLHF	TGTGCCAGCAGCCCGGGGAGTACTAATTCACCCCTCCACTTT
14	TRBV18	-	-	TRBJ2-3	CASSPGTGTDTQYF	TGTGCCAGCTCACCAGGGACCGGCACAGATACGCAGTATTTT
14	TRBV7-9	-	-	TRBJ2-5	CASSPRPDGETQYF	TGTGCCAGCAGCCCGCGGCCGGATGGAGAGACCCAGTACTTC
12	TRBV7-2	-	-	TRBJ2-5	CASSLGTETQYF	TGTGCCAGCAGCTTAGGGACCGAGACCCAGTACTTC
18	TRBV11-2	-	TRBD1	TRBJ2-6	CASSLRGQSLSGANVLTF	TGTGCCAGCAGCTTAAGGGGACAGAGCCTCTCTGGGGCCAACGTCCTGACTTTC
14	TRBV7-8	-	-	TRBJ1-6	CASSLIMGNSPLHF	TGTGCCAGCAGCTTAATTATGGGAAATTCACCCCTCCACTTT
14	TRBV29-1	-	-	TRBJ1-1	CSGTQGSMNTEAFF	TGCAGCGGGACTCAGGGATCCATGAACACTGAAGCTTTCTTT
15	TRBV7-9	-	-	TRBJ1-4	CASSLFPTALEKLFF	TGTGCCAGCAGCTTATTTCCCACAGCACTGGAAAAACTGTTTTTT
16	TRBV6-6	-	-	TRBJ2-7	CASSYGAFQPSYEQYF	TGTGCCAGCAGTTACGGGGCTTTCCAACCTTCCTACGAGCAGTACTTC
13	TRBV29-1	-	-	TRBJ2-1	CSVAALTYNEQFF	TGCAGCGTAGCCGCACTAACTTACAATGAGCAGTTCTTC
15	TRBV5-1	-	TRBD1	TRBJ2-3	CASSPGQGRWDTQYF	TGCGCCAGCAGCCCGGGACAGGGGCGGTGGGATACGCAGTATTTT
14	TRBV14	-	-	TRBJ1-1	CASSQSWGNTEAFF	TGTGCCAGCAGCCAATCTTGGGGGAACACTGAAGCTTTCTTT
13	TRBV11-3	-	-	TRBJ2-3	CASSFDFRDTQYF	TGTGCCAGCAGCTTTGATTTCAGGGATACGCAGTATTTT
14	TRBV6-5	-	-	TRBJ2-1	CASTWYLGNEEQFF	TGTGCCAGCACGTGGTATTTAGGCAATGAGGAGCAGTTCTTC
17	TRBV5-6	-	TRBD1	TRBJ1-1	CASSYLGQLGVNTEAFF	TGTGCCAGCAGCTACCTGGGACAGCTTGGGGTTAACACTGAAGCTTTCTTT
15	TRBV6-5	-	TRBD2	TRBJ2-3	CASSLGTSGGGTQYF	TGTGCCAGCAGTCTTGGGACTAGCGGGGGTGGTACGCAGTATTTT
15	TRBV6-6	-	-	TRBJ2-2	CASRADRANTGELFF	TGTGCCAGCAGGGCGGACAGAGCGAACACCGGGGAGCTGTTTTTT
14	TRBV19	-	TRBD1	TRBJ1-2	CASSRTGHSYGYTF	TGTGCCAGTAGTAGGACAGGCCATTCCTATGGCTACACCTTC
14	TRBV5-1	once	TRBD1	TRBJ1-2	CASSRTEDRGAHTF	TGCGCCAGCAGCCGGACGGAGGACAGGGGTGCTCACACCTTC
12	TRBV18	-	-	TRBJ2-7	CASSWAEGEQYF	TGTGCCAGCTCTTGGGCCGAGGGAGAGCAGTACTTC
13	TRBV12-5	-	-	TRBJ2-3	CASGLPTGDTQYF	TGTGCTAGTGGTTTGCCCACGGGTGATACGCAGTATTTT
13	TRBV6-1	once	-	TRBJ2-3	CASTRGSTDTQYF	TGTGCCAGCACGAGGGGTAGCACAGATACGCAGTATTTT
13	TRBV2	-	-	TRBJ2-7	CASSRWDPYEQYF	TGTGCCAGCTCCAGGTGGGATCCCTACGAGCAGTACTTC
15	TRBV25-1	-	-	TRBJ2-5	CASSERMGGRETQYF	TGTGCCAGCAGTGAAAGGATGGGGGGTAGAGAGACCCAGTACTTC
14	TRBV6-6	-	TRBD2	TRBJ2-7	CASSYSGLTYEQYF	TGTGCCAGCAGTTACTCGGGACTAACCTACGAGCAGTACTTC